The sequence of this TCR beta chain was determined in a study of blood T cell repertoires in COVID-19. Overall study: Sites in the United States, Italy and Spain provided acute and convalescent COVID-19 samples.

It was during active infection that Seattle patients were enrolled and then longitudinally followed. CDR3 length: 12 amino acids. Deletions cut 3 bases from V and 12 bases from J, with 16 bases between. Looked up from germline, CDR1 is SGHDT and CDR2 is YYEEEE. Original handling: For nucleated cells, counts were estimated from reference gene primer amplification. Repertoires were generated with immunoSEQ multiplex PCR, while TCRdb's copy carries only in-frame clones and drops some. Clone size and V and J calls were adopted from that table, with D and trimming inferred from the DNA. Altogether roughly 440,000 clones are present, more than 70% being singletons, with the ten largest covering roughly 12%.

The chain has TRBV5-6 and TRBJ2-7; a weak D match, TRBD2 (7 bases). The material sequenced was peripheral blood. The clonotype originates from a woman between 45 and 60 years old with COVID-19, enrolled during active disease. This CDR3 reads CASSYRGGDVYF. DNA for the CDR3: TGTGCCAGCAGCTACCGAGGGGGGGACGTGTACTTC. Full variable domain (missing parts from reference TRBV5-6 and TRBJ2-7): DAGVTQSPTHLIKTRGQQVTLRCSPKSGHDTVSWYQQALGQGPQFIFQYYEEEERQRGNFPDRFSGHQFPNYSSELNVNALLLGDSALYLCASSYRGGDVYFGPGTRLTVT.